The 25 T cell receptor beta chains in this list originate from one sample, sequenced in a study of type 1 regulatory T cells. Their antigens remain unidentified. From the reads, TCRdb called clonotypes with MiXCR, one entry per CDR3 protein. Of about 60,000 distinct CDR3 sequences listed, nearly 50% are singletons. What was sequenced was cultured non-Tr1 T cells, either the whole culture or a sorted T cell fraction (not recorded which). These receptors were collected from a human donor in good health.

This clonotype has just a few counts. The rearrangement uses TRBV7-9 and TRBJ1-2, with D possibly being TRBD1 (6 bases). Germline CDR1 is SEHNR and CDR2 is FQNEAQ (reference sequence). Trimming pared 7 bases from V and 3 bases from J, leaving 12 bases between. This CDR3 spans 13 amino acids. The DNA of the CDR3 is TGTGCCAGCATCCGGACAGAGGACTATGGCTACACCTTC. This encodes CASIRTEDYGYTF.

This clonotype occurred a few times. The rearrangement uses TRBV2 and TRBJ1-6, with D unclear. Trimming stripped 7 bases from V and 6 bases from J, with 7 bases between. Per the germline V gene, CDR1 is SNHLY and CDR2 is FYNNEI. There are 12 residues in the CDR3. The CDR3 region is CASKTFNSPLHF. In nucleotides, the CDR3 is TGTGCCAGCAAGACTTTTAATTCACCCCTCCACTTT.

J is TRBJ1-2 and V is TRBV4-1; D unclear. CDR3 size: 15 residues. Deletions cut 0 bases from V and 4 bases from J, with 12 bases between. Germline V gene data show CDR1 as MGHRA and CDR2 as YSYEKL. As DNA, the CDR3 is TGCGCCAGCAGCCAAGATACGGGGAAGGTCTATGGCTACACCTTC. It specifies CASSQDTGKVYGYTF.

The chain joins TRBV7-9 to TRBJ1-1; tentative D call: TRBD1 (5 bases). The V gene lost 1 base and the J gene lost 0 bases, with 18 bases spanning the gap. This CDR3 is built from 18 residues. CDR1 is SEHNR and CDR2 is FQNEAQ in the germline V gene (reference sequence). This chain's CDR3 is CASSLVLGLGPMNTEAFF. CDR3 DNA: TGTGCCAGCAGCTTAGTGTTGGGGCTGGGACCTATGAACACTGAAGCTTTCTTT.

The chain is built from TRBV20-1 and TRBJ2-5, with a possible D match to TRBD2 (7 bases). V was trimmed by 5 bases and J by 5 bases, leaving 21 bases between them. CDR3 size: 15 residues. Germline CDR1 DFQATT, CDR2 SNEGSKA (reference sequence). The CDR3 sequence: CSARGPAGFGETQYF. In nucleotides, the CDR3 is TGCAGTGCTCGGGGGCCAGCGGGGTTCGGGGAGACCCAGTACTTC.

V and J are TRBV7-2 and TRBJ2-3; no firm D call. V lost 2 bases to trimming and J lost 0 bases, with 6 bases between them. The germline V gene encodes CDR1 SGHTA and CDR2 FQGNSA. The CDR3 loop spans 14 amino acids. The CDR3 DNA sequence: TGTGCCAGCAGCTTACTAGTCAGCACAGATACGCAGTATTTT. It codes for CASSLLVSTDTQYF.

This clonotype appeared a few times. The V call is TRBV7-9, the J call TRBJ2-3; D remains unclear. Trimming left V 2 bases short and J 2 bases short, with 8 bases between. The CDR3 length is 14 residues. Germline CDR1 and CDR2: SEHNR and FQNEAQ (reference sequence). Here the CDR3 reads CASSLSTATDTQYF. The DNA of the CDR3 is TGTGCCAGCAGCTTAAGTACAGCCACAGATACGCAGTATTTT.

This clonotype appeared a few times. This chain joins TRBV10-3 and TRBJ2-7, with TRBD1 matching over 11 bases. Trimming removed 7 bases from V and 8 bases from J; junction bases left unmatched: 10. Germline V CDR1 and CDR2: ENHRY, SYGVKD. CDR3 length: 14 residues. CDR3 amino acids: CAIKGQGATNQQYF. The CDR3 nucleotides read TGTGCCATCAAAGGACAGGGGGCGACCAATCAGCAGTACTTC.

This clonotype has only one observation. This chain links TRBV19 with TRBJ1-2, with D perhaps matching TRBD1 (5 bases). The CDR3 loop spans 13 amino acids. Germline V gene sequence: CDR1 LNHDA, CDR2 SQIVND (reference sequence). The V end lost 6 bases, the J end lost 4 bases, and 12 bases lay between the germline ends. The CDR3 loop is CASSTTGPYGYTF. The CDR3, as DNA: TGTGCCAGTAGCACAACAGGACCCTATGGCTACACCTTC.

This clonotype was picked up a small number of times. The rearrangement joins TRBV7-9 to TRBJ1-2; D not certain. Germline CDR1 and CDR2: SEHNR and FQNEAQ (reference sequence). The V end was cut by 5 bases, the J end by 4 bases, with 11 bases between. CDR3 length: 13 residues. CDR3 bases: TGTGCCAGCAGCCCTCAAGGATTCTATGGCTACACCTTC. As protein: CASSPQGFYGYTF.

This chain links TRBV5-1 with TRBJ2-1; 8 bases map to TRBD1. After removal of 0 bases from V and 9 bases from J, the junction contained 5 bases not matched to a gene. This CDR3 is built from 14 residues. Germline CDR1 SGHRS, CDR2 YFSETQ. The CDR3 loop reads CASSLDTGGVEQFF. The CDR3 nucleotides read TGCGCCAGCAGCTTGGATACAGGGGGTGTTGAGCAGTTCTTC.

This clonotype was seen a handful of times. The genes are TRBV7-6 and TRBJ2-3; D possibly uses TRBD1 or TRBD2 (5 bases each). The CDR3 is 14 amino acids. The germline gives CDR1 SGHVS, CDR2 FNYEAQ. The V end lost 3 bases, the J end lost 5 bases, and 12 bases lay between the germline ends. CDR3 amino acids: CASSLGPIGDTQYF. CDR3 DNA sequence: TGTGCCAGCAGCTTGGGACCTATAGGAGATACGCAGTATTTT.

The chain couples TRBV29-1 to TRBJ2-3, with 7 positions matching TRBD2. This CDR3 is 16 amino acids long. The ends lost 6 bases at V and 0 bases at J; junction bases unmatched: 12. From germline, CDR1 is SQVTM and CDR2 ANQGSEA. CDR3 coding DNA: TGCAGCGTCCCCCGGGGACTAACGGGGAGCACAGATACGCAGTATTTT. Protein sequence: CSVPRGLTGSTDTQYF.

The chain links TRBV28 to TRBJ1-2; D ambiguous. Looked up from germline, CDR1 is MDHEN and CDR2 is SYDVKM. The V gene lost 5 bases and the J gene lost 3 bases, with 7 bases spanning the gap. There are 12 residues in the CDR3. DNA for the CDR3: TGTGCCAGCAGTCCCGGACACTATGGCTACACCTTC. As protein: CASSPGHYGYTF.

The V and J genes are TRBV14 and TRBJ2-1; perhaps TRBD1 as D (5 bases). The CDR3 extends over 13 amino acids. Germline V gene data show CDR1 as SGHDN and CDR2 as FVKESK. With 4 bases removed from V and 9 bases from J, the gap between germline ends came to 13 bases. The CDR3 spells CASSRNSGPEQFF. As DNA, the CDR3 is TGTGCCAGCAGCCGGAATTCAGGGCCTGAGCAGTTCTTC.

This chain joins TRBV18 and TRBJ1-5; 7 bases align to TRBD1. Trimming removed 3 bases from V and 0 bases from J; junction bases left unmatched: 17. CDR1 and CDR2 from the germline V gene are KGHSH and LQKENI. The CDR3 has 20 residues. The CDR3 bases are TGTGCCAGCTCACCCCGGGCGGGACAGATCGCCCGGGATAGCAATCAGCCCCAGCATTTT. Translated, it gives CASSPRAGQIARDSNQPQHF.

The rearrangement joins TRBV20-1 to TRBJ2-5; D is ambiguous. Germline CDR1 DFQATT, CDR2 SNEGSKA (reference sequence). Trimming pared 6 bases from V and 5 bases from J, leaving 13 bases between. The CDR3 is made up of 12 amino acids. The CDR3 is CSAPKDLETQYF. As DNA, the CDR3 is TGCAGTGCCCCAAAAGATCTCGAGACCCAGTACTTC.

The V call is TRBV4-1, the J call TRBJ2-5; D tentatively fits TRBD1 or TRBD2 (5 bases each). Germline CDR1 and CDR2: MGHRA and YSYEKL. The V end was cut by 6 bases, the J end by 2 bases, with 16 bases between. The CDR3 length is 15 residues. CDR3 sequence: CASSQTRDRQETQYF. Here the CDR3 DNA reads TGCGCCAGCAGTCAGACCCGGGACCGACAAGAGACCCAGTACTTC.

The chain is built from TRBV15 and TRBJ1-5; TRBD1 matches at 8 bases. Germline V gives CDR1 LNHNV, CDR2 YYDKDF (reference sequence). Trimming removed 0 bases from V and 6 bases from J; junction bases left unmatched: 7. The CDR3 is 16 residues long. The DNA of the CDR3 is TGTGCCACCAGCAGAGACAGCAGGGGGCTGGTTCAGCCCCAGCATTTT. Encoded protein: CATSRDSRGLVQPQHF.

CDR3 protein: CASSLGGNSNQPQHF. The CDR3 bases are TGTGCCAGCAGTTTGGGCGGCAATAGCAATCAGCCCCAGCATTTT. V is TRBV28 and J is TRBJ1-5; D is uncertain. Germline V gives CDR1 MDHEN, CDR2 SYDVKM. The CDR3 length is 15 residues. The V end lost 3 bases, the J end lost 0 bases, and 9 bases lay between the germline ends.

V and J are TRBV20-1 and TRBJ1-1, with 9 bases fitting TRBD1. The CDR3 sequence is 13 residues long. Trimming at V came to 4 bases and at J to 8 bases, leaving 8 bases not matched to a gene. Per the germline V gene, CDR1 is DFQATT and CDR2 is SNEGSKA (reference sequence). CDR3 sequence reads: CSATRGQGTEAFF. CDR3 nucleotide sequence: TGCAGTGCTACCCGAGGACAGGGGACCGAAGCTTTCTTT.

The sample holds a few counts of this clonotype. J is TRBJ2-7 and V is TRBV5-1, with D maybe TRBD1 (6 bases). The CDR3 covers 12 residues. CDR1 SGHRS and CDR2 YFSETQ come from the germline V gene. With 4 bases removed from V and 5 bases from J, the gap between germline ends came to 10 bases. The CDR3 DNA reads as TGCGCCAGCAGCCTAGACAGGAACGAGCAGTACTTC. It yields the protein CASSLDRNEQYF.

This clonotype was recorded a few times. V is TRBV20-1 and J is TRBJ2-1, with D hard to call. Germline V gene lookup returns CDR1 DFQATT and CDR2 SNEGSKA (reference sequence). The V end lost 2 bases, the J end lost 0 bases, and 14 bases lay between the germline ends. This CDR3 has 16 residues. As DNA, the CDR3 is TGCAGTGCTAGACCGATCCAGCTGAGCTCCTACAATGAGCAGTTCTTC. It translates to CSARPIQLSSYNEQFF.

This clonotype was seen more than once but under ten times. The chain carries TRBV27 and TRBJ2-5, with 10 positions matching TRBD1. This CDR3 is built from 15 residues. V was clipped by 3 bases and J by 4 bases; unmatched bases: 5. Germline V lookup: CDR1 MNHEY, CDR2 SMNVEV (reference sequence). This CDR3 reads CASSFGTGVGETQYF. The CDR3 DNA is TGTGCCAGCAGTTTCGGGACAGGGGTAGGAGAGACCCAGTACTTC.

V usage is TRBV19 and J usage is TRBJ1-3; no clear D. Germline CDR1 reads LNHDA; CDR2 reads SQIVND (reference sequence). This CDR3 spans 17 amino acids. Deletions cut 0 bases from V and 0 bases from J, with 12 bases between. The CDR3 sequence: CASSIDGRANSGNTIYF. The CDR3 coding sequence is TGTGCCAGTAGTATAGATGGTAGGGCCAACTCTGGAAACACCATATATTTT.